The source of this TCR beta chain is a study of neurological immune-mediated disorders. This CDR3 is 15 amino acids long. Trimming cost V 0 bases and J 2 bases, with 10 bases left between them. Germline loops: CDR1 MNHNY, CDR2 SVGAGI (reference sequence). TCRdb re-analysed the 5' RACE reads in MiXCR, keeping a single row per CDR3 protein. Here the sample spans roughly 31,000 distinct CDR3 sequences, less than 25% being singletons. This clonotype has at least ten counts. This TCR was recovered from a man aged 45-65 years with HTLV-1-associated myelopathy (HAM/TSP). The J gene is TRBJ1-2, the V gene TRBV6-6; D is possibly TRBD1 (6 bases). The source material was CD4+ T cells from blood. The CDR3 sequence: CASSYSLGANYGYTF. In nucleotides, the CDR3 is TGTGCCAGCAGTTACTCGTTGGGGGCCAACTATGGCTACACCTTC.